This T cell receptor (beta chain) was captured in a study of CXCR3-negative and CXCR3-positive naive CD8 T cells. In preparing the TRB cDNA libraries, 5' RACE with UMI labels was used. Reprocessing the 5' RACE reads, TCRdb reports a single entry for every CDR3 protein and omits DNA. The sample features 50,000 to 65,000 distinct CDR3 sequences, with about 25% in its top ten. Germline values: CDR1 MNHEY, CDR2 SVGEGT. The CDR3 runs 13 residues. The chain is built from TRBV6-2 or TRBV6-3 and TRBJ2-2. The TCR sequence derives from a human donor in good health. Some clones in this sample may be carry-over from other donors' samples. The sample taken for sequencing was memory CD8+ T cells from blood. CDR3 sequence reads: CASSYADTGELFF.